Reported below is one TCR beta chain. Its antigen is currently unknown. This specimen comes from a study of shared clonotypes between healthy human individuals. Study-wide findings and caveats: Naive CD4 clonotypes overlapped across a handful of donors at approximately 5%. The represented genetic and exposure-history diversity was limited by the small number of donors.

It was at deep level that the assay was run. Some clones are missing from TCRdb's copy, which holds only in-frame ones; the method was immunoSEQ multiplex PCR. The sample lists around 980,000 clones; approximately 80% were seen once. The CDR3 totals 17 residues. Trimming removed 0 bases at V and 0 bases at J, with 14 bases between. Germline CDR1 SGHNT, CDR2 YYREEE (reference sequence). The V and J genes are TRBV5-4 and TRBJ2-3; a possible D gene is TRBD2 (5 bases). The TCR originated in a man between 18 and 35 years old in good health. Some clones in this sample may be carry-over from other donors' samples. Sequencing used memory CD4+ T cells from PBMCs. Sample subset: CD45RA-negative fraction. CDR3 bases: TGTGCCAGCAGCTTGGCCCCGGGAAGGATTAGCACAGATACGCAGTATTTT. Amino acids: CASSLAPGRISTDTQYF.